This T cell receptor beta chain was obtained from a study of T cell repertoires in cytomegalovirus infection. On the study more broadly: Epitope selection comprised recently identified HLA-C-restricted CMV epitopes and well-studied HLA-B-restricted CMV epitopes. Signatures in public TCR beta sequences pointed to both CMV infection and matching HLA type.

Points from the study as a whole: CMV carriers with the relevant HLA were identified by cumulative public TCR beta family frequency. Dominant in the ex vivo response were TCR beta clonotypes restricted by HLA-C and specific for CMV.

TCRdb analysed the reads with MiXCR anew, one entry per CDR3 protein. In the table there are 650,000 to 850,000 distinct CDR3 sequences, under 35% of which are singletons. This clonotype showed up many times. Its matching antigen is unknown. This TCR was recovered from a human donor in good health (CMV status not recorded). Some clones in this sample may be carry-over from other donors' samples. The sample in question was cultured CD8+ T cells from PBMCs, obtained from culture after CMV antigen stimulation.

The CDR3 here is CASSLVPIWAGANYGYTF. CDR3 nucleotide sequence: TGTGCCAGCAGCTTAGTGCCGATTTGGGCAGGAGCTAACTATGGCTACACCTTC. The chain recombines TRBV7-2 with TRBJ1-2; D not certain. The CDR3 runs to 18 residues. Looked up from germline, CDR1 is SGHTA and CDR2 is FQGNSA. Trimming took 1 base from V and 0 from J, leaving 18 bases between them.